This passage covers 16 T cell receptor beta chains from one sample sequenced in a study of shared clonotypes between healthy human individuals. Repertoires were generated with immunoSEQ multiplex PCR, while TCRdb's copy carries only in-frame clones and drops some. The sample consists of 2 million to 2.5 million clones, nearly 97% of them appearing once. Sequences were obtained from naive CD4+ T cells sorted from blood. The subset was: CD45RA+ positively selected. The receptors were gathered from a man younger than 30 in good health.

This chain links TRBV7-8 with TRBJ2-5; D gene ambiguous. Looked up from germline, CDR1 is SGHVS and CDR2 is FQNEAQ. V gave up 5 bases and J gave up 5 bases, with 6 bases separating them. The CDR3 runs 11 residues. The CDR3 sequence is CASSGLETQYF. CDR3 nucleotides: TGTGCCAGCAGCGGGCTTGAGACCCAGTACTTC.

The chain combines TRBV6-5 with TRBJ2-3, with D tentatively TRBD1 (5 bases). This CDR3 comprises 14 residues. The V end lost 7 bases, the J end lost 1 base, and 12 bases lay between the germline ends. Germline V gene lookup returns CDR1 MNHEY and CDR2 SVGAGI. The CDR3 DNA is TGTGCCAGCAAGGGGTTCTCTGGCACAGATACGCAGTATTTT. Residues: CASKGFSGTDTQYF.

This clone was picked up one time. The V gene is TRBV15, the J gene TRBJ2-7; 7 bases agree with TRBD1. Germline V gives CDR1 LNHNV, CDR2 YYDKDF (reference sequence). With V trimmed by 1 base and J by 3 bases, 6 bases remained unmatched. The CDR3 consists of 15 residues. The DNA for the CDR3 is TGTGCCACCAGCAGAGTCCCAGGGGGTTACTACGAGCAGTACTTC. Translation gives CATSRVPGGYYEQYF.

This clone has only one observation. The CDR3 here is CASSYGGHGLAAEQFF. In DNA, the CDR3 is TGTGCCAGCAGTTATGGGGGGCATGGACTAGCGGCTGAGCAGTTCTTC. V gene TRBV6-6 combines with J gene TRBJ2-1; 10 positions agree with TRBD2. CDR3 length: 16 residues. V lost 3 bases and J lost 9; bases outside the gene matches: 11. Germline loops: CDR1 MNHNY, CDR2 SVGAGI (reference sequence).

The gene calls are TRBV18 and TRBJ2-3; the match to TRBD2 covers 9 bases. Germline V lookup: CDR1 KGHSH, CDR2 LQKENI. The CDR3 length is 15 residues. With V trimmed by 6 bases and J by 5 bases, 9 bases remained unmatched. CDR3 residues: CASSPPASGEDTQYF. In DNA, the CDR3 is TGTGCCAGCTCCCCTCCGGCTAGCGGGGAAGATACGCAGTATTTT.

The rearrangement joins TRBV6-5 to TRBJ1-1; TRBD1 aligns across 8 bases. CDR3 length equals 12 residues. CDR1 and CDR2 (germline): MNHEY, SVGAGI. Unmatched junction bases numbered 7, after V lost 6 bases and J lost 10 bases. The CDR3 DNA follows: TGTGCCAGCAGGACAGGGGTGGAGGGAGCTTTCTTT. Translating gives CASRTGVEGAFF.

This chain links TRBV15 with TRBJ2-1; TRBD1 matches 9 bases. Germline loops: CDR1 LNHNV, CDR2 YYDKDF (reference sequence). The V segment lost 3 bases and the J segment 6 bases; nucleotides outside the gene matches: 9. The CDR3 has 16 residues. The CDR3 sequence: CATSRPRDRAGNEQFF. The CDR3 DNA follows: TGTGCCACCAGCAGGCCCCGGGACAGGGCGGGCAATGAGCAGTTCTTC.

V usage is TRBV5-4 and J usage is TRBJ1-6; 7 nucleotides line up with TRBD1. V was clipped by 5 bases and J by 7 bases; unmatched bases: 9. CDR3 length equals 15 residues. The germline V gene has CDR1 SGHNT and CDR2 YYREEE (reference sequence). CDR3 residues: CASSLTGVGNSPLHF. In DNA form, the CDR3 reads TGTGCCAGCAGTTTAACAGGGGTCGGGAATTCACCCCTCCACTTT.

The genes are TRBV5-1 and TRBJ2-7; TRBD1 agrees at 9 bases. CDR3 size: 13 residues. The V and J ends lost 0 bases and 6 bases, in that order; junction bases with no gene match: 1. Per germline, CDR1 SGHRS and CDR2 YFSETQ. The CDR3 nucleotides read TGCGCCAGCAGCTTGGAGACAGGGGGCGAGCAGTACTTC. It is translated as CASSLETGGEQYF. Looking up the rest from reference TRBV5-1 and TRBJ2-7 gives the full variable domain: KAGVTQTPRYLIKTRGQQVTLSCSPISGHRSVSWYQQTPGQGLQFLFEYFSETQRNKGNFPGRFSGRQFSNSRSEMNVSTLELGDSALYLCASSLETGGEQYFGPGTRLTVT.

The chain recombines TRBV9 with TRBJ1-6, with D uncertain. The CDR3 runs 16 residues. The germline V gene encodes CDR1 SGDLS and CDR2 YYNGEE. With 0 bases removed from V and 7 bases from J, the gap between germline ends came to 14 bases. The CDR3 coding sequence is TGTGCCAGCAGCGTAGCTTTGAAACCCGGCAATTCACCCCTCCACTTT. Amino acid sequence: CASSVALKPGNSPLHF. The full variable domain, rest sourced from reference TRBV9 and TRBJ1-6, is DSGVTQTPKHLITATGQRVTLRCSPRSGDLSVYWYQQSLDQGLQFLIQYYNGEERAKGNILERFSAQQFPDLHSELNLSSLELGDSALYFCASSVALKPGNSPLHFGNGTRLTVT.

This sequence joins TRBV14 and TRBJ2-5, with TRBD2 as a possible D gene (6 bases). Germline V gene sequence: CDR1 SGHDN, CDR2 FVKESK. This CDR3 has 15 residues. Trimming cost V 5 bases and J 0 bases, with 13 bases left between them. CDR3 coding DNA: TGTGCCAGCAGCTCTAGTCGGGAGTACCAAGAGACCCAGTACTTC. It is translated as CASSSSREYQETQYF.

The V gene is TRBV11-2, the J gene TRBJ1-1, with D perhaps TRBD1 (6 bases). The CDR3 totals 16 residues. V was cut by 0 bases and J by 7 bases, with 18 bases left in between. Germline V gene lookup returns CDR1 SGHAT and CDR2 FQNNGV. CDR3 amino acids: CASSLELTGIVDEAFF. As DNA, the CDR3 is TGTGCCAGCAGCTTAGAACTAACAGGGATCGTCGATGAAGCTTTCTTT.

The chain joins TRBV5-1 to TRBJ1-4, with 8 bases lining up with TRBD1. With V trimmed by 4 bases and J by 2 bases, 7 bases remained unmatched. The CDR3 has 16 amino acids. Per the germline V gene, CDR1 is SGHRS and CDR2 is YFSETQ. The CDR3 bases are TGCGCCAGCAGCCCCACCGGACAGGGCACTAATGAAAAACTGTTTTTT. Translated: CASSPTGQGTNEKLFF.

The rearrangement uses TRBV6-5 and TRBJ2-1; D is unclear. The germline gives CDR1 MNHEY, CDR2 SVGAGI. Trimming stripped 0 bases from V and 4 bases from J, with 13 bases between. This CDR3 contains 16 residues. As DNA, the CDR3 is TGTGCCAGCAGTTACTCACCAGTGTTCGGGTACAATGAGCAGTTCTTC. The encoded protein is CASSYSPVFGYNEQFF.

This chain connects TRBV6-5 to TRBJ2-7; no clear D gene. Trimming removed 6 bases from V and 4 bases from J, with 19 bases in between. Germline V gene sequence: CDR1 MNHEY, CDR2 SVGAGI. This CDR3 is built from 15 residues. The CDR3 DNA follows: TGTGCCAGCAGGACCTCCGAGGTGATCATTTACGAGCAGTACTTC. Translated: CASRTSEVIIYEQYF.

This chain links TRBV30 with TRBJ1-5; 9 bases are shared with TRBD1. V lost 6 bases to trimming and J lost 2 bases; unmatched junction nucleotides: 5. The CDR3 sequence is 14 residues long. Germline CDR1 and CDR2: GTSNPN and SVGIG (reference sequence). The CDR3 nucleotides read TGTGCCTGCCAGGGACAGGGAGGCAATCAGCCCCAGCATTTT. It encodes CACQGQGGNQPQHF.